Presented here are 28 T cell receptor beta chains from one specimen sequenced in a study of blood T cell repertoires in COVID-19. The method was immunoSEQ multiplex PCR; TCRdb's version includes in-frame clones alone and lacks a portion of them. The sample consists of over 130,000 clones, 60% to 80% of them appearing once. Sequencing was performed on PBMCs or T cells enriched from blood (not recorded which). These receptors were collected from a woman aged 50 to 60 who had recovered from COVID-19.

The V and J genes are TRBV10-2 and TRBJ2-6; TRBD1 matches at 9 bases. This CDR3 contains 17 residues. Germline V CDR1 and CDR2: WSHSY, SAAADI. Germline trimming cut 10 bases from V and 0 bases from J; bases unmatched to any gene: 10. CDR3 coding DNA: TGCGCCACCAAGAGGACAGGGGTAACCTCTGGGGCCAACGTCCTGACTTTC. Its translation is CATKRTGVTSGANVLTF.

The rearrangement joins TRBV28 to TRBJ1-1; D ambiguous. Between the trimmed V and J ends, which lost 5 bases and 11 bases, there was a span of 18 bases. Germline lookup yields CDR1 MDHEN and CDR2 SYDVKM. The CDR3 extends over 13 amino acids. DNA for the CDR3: TGTGCCAGCAGTCCAATCGAACCCTCGGGGGCTTTCTTT. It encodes CASSPIEPSGAFF. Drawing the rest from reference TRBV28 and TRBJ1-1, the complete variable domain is DVKVTQSSRYLVKRTGEKVFLECVQDMDHENMFWYRQDPGLGLRLIYFSYDVKMKEKGDIPEGYSVSREKKERFSLILESASTNQTSMYLCASSPIEPSGAFFGQGTRLTVV.

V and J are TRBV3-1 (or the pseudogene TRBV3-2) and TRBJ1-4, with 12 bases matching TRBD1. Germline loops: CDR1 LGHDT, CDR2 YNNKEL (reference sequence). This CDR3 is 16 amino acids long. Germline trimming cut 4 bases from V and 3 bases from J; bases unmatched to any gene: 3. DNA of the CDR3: TGTGCCAGCAGCCCGGGACAGGGGGCGGCTAATGAAAAACTGTTTTTT. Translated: CASSPGQGAANEKLFF.

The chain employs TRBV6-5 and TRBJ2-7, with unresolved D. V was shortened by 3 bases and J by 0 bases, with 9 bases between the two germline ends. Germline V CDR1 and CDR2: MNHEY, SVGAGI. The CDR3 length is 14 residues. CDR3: CASSYTVSSYEQYF. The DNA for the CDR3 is TGTGCCAGCAGTTATACGGTTAGCTCCTACGAGCAGTACTTC.

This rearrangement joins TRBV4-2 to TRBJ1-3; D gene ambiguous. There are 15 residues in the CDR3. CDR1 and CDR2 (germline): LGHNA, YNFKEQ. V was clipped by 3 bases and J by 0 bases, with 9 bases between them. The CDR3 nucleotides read TGTGCCAGCAGCCACAAGGAGAGCTCTGGAAACACCATATATTTT. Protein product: CASSHKESSGNTIYF.

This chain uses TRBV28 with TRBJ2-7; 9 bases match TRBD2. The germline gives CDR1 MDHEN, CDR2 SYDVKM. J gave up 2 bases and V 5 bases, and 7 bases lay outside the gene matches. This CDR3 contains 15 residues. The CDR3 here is CASSTPAGGAYEQYF. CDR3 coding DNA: TGTGCCAGCAGTACCCCAGCGGGAGGAGCCTACGAGCAGTACTTC.

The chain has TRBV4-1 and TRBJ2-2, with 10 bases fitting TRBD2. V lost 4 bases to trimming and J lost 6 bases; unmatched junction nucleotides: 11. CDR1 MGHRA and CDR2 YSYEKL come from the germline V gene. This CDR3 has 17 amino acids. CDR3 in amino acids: CASSLLAGGNRAGELFF. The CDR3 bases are TGCGCCAGCAGCCTCTTAGCGGGGGGTAACCGAGCCGGGGAGCTGTTTTTT.

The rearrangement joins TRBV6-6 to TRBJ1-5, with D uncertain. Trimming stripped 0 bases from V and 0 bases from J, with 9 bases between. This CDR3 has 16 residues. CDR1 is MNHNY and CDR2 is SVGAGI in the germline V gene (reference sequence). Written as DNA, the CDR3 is TGTGCCAGCAGTTACTCGATCGGTGATAGCAATCAGCCCCAGCATTTT. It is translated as CASSYSIGDSNQPQHF.

The CDR3 spells CSVEWGTANTGELFF. CDR3 DNA sequence: TGCAGCGTTGAATGGGGGACAGCGAACACCGGGGAGCTGTTTTTT. J is TRBJ2-2 and V is TRBV29-1, with 7 bases lining up with TRBD1. CDR1 SQVTM and CDR2 ANQGSEA come from the germline V gene. The length of the CDR3 is 15 residues. Trimming at V came to 2 bases and at J to 0 bases, leaving 3 bases not matched to a gene.

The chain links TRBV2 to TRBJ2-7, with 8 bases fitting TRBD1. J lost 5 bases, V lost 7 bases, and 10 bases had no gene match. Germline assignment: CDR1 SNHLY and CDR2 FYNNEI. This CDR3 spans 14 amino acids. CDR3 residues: CASIIIQGEHEQYF. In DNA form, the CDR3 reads TGTGCCAGCATCATTATACAGGGGGAGCACGAGCAGTACTTC.

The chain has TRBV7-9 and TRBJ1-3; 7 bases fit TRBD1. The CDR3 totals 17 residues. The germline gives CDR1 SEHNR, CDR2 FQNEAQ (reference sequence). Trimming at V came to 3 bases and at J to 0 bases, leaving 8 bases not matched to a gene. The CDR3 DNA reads TGTGCCAGCAGCTTTTGGACAGGCGAGAGCTCTGGAAACACCATATATTTT. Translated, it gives CASSFWTGESSGNTIYF.

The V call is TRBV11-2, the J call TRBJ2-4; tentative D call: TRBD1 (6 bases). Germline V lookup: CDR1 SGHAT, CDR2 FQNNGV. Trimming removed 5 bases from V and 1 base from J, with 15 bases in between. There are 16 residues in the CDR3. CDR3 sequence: CASSKGVMGAKNIQYF. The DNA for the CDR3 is TGTGCCAGCAGCAAGGGGGTCATGGGGGCCAAAAACATTCAGTACTTC.

The CDR3 DNA sequence: TGCAGCGTTGATGGGACTAGCGTTTCCTACGAGCAGTACTTC. Protein sequence: CSVDGTSVSYEQYF. The gene calls are TRBV29-1 and TRBJ2-7; 10 positions agree with TRBD2. Germline V lookup: CDR1 SQVTM, CDR2 ANQGSEA. V was pared by 3 bases and J by 1 base, with 3 bases of the junction left unmatched. CDR3 length: 14 residues.

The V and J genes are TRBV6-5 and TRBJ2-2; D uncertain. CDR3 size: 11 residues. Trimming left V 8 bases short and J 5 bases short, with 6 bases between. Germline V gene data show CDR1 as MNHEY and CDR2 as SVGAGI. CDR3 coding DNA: TGTGCCAGCTCGAGGACCGGGGAGCTGTTTTTT. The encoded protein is CASSRTGELFF.

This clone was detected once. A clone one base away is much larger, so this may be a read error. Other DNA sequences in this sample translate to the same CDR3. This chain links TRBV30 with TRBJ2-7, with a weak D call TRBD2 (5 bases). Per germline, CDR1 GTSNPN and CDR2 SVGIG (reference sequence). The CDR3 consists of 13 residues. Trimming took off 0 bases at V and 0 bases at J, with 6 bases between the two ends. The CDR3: CAWSVGSSYEQYF. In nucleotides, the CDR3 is TGTGCCTGGAGTGTAGGGAGCTCCTACGAGCAGTACTTC.

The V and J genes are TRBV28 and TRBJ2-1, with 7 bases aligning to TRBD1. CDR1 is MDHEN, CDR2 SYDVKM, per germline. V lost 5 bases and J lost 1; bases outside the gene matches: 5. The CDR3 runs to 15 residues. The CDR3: CASSRDSLSYNEQFF. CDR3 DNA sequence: TGTGCCAGCAGTCGGGACAGCCTTTCCTACAATGAGCAGTTCTTC.

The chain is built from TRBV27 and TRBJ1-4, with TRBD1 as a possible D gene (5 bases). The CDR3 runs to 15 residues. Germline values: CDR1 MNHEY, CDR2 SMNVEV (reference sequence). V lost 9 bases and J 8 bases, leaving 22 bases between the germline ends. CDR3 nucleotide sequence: TGTGCCAGTACTTGGGACTCCTTGAGGAGGGAAAAACTGTTTTTT. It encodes CASTWDSLRREKLFF.

In DNA form, the CDR3 reads TGTGCCTGGAAGGCCAGGCTGAACACTGAAGCTTTCTTT. It yields the protein CAWKARLNTEAFF. The chain links TRBV30 to TRBJ1-1; no firm D call. V was pared by 4 bases and J by 0 bases, with 9 bases between. The CDR3 is 13 residues long. The germline V gene has CDR1 GTSNPN and CDR2 SVGIG (reference sequence).

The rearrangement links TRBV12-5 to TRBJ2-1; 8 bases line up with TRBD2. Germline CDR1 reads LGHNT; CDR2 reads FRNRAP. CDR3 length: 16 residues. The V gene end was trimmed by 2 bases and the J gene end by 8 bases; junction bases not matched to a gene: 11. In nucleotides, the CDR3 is TGTGCTAGTGGTTTGACGCCGGGACTAGGTGGGGATGAGCAGTTCTTC. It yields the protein CASGLTPGLGGDEQFF.

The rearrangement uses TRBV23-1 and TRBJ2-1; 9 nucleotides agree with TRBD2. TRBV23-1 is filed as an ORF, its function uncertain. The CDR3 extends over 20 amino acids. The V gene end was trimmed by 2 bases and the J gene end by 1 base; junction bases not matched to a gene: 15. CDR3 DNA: TGCGCCAGCAGTCAACCCTGCACCCCGACTAGCGGAACTTCCTACAATGAGCAGTTCTTC. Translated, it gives CASSQPCTPTSGTSYNEQFF.

CDR3 in amino acids: CASSLVPGSYEQYF. The CDR3 nucleotides are TGTGCCAGCAGCTTGGTTCCAGGCTCCTACGAGCAGTACTTC. The J gene is TRBJ2-7, the V gene TRBV5-4; D ambiguous. V gave up 0 bases and J gave up 0 bases, with 7 bases separating them. This CDR3 is built from 14 residues. Germline-derived CDR1 and CDR2 are SGHNT and YYREEE (reference sequence).

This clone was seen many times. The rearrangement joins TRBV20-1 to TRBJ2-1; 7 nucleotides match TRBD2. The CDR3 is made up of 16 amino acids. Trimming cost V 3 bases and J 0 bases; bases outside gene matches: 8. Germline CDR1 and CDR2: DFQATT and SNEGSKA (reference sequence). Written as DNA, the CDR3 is TGCAGTGCTAGTTTAGCGGGTCCCAGCTCCTACAATGAGCAGTTCTTC. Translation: CSASLAGPSSYNEQFF.

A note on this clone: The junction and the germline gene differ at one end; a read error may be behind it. The CDR3 DNA is TGCGTGAGCTCAGGGGCTCGCAATGAGCAGTTCTTC. The encoded protein is CVSSGARNEQFF. The chain uses TRBV3-1 (or the pseudogene TRBV3-2) and TRBJ2-1, with D possibly being TRBD1 (6 bases). Germline-derived CDR1 and CDR2 are LGHDT and YNNKEL (reference sequence). The CDR3 totals 12 residues.

The CDR3, as DNA: TGTGCCAGCAGCTTAGCCGGACAGATAAACACCGGGGAGCTGTTTTTT. This translates into CASSLAGQINTGELFF. The V call is TRBV11-3, the J call TRBJ2-2, with a weak D call TRBD1 (6 bases). The germline V gene encodes CDR1 SGHNT and CDR2 YENEEA. Between the trimmed V and J ends, which lost 1 base and 2 bases, there was a span of 11 bases. The CDR3 sequence is 16 residues long.

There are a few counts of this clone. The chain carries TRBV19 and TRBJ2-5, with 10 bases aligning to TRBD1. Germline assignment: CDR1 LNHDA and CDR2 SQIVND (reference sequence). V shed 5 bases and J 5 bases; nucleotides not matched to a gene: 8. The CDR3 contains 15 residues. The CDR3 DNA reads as TGTGCCAGTAGTGACCCGGGGACAGGGGCCGAGACCCAGTACTTC. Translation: CASSDPGTGAETQYF. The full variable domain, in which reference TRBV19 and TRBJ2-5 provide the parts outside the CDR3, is DGGITQSPKYLFRKEGQNVTLSCEQNLNHDAMYWYRQDPGQGLRLIYYSQIVNDFQKGDIAEGYSVSREKKESFPLTVTSAQKNPTAFYLCASSDPGTGAETQYFGPGTRLLVL.

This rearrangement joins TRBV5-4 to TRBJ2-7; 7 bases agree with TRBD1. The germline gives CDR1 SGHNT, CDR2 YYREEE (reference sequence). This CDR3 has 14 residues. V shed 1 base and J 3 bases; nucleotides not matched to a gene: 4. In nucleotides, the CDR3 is TGTGCCAGCAGCTTGCCGACAGGGAGCTACGAGCAGTACTTC. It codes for CASSLPTGSYEQYF.

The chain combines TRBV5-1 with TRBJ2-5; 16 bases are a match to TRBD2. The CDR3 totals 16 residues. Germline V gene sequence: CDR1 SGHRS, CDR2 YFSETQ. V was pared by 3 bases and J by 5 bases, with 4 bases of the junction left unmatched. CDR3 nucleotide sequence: TGCGCCAGCAGCTGGGGGACTAGCGGGAGGGCGGAGACCCAGTACTTC. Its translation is CASSWGTSGRAETQYF.

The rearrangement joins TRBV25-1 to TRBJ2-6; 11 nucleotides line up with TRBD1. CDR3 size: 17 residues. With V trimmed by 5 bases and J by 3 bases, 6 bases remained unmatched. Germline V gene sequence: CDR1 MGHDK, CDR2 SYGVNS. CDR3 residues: CASSSRDRGFGANVLTF. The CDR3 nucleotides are TGTGCCAGCAGTAGCCGGGACAGGGGGTTTGGGGCCAACGTCCTGACTTTC.